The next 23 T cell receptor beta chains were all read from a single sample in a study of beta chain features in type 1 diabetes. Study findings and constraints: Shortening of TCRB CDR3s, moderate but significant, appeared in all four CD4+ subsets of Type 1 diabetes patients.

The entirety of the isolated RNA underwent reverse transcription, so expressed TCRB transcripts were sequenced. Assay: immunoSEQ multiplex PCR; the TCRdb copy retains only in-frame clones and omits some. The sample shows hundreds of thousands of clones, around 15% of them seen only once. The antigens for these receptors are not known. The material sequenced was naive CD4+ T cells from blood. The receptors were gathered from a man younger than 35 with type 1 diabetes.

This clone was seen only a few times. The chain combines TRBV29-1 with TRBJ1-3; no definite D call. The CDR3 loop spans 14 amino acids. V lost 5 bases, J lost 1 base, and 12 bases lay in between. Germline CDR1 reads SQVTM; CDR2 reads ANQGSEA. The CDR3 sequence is CSVSEPESGNTIYF. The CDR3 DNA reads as TGCAGCGTTTCTGAACCGGAATCTGGAAACACCATATATTTT.

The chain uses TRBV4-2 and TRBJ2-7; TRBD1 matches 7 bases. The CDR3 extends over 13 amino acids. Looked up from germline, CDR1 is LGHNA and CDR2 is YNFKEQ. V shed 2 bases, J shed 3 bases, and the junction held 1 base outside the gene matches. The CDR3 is CASSQRQGYEQYF. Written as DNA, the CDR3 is TGTGCCAGCAGCCAACGACAGGGCTACGAGCAGTACTTC.

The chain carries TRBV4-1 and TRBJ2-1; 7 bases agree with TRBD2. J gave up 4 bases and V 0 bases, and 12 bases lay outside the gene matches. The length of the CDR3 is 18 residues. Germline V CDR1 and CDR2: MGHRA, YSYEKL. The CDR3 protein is CASSQDGGGSGAYNEQFF. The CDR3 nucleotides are TGCGCCAGCAGCCAAGATGGGGGGGGTAGTGGAGCGTACAATGAGCAGTTCTTC.

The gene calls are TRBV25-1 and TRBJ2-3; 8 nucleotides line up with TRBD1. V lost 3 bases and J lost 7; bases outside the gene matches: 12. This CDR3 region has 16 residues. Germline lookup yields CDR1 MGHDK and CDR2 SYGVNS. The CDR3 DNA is TGTGCCAGCAGTGAGCCGACAGGGGTAAGGGATAATACGCAGTATTTT. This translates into CASSEPTGVRDNTQYF.

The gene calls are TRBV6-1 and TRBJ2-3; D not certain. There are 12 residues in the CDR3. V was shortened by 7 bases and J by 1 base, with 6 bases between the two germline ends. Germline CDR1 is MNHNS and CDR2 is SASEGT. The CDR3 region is CASMFGTDTQYF. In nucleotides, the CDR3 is TGTGCCAGCATGTTTGGCACAGATACGCAGTATTTT.

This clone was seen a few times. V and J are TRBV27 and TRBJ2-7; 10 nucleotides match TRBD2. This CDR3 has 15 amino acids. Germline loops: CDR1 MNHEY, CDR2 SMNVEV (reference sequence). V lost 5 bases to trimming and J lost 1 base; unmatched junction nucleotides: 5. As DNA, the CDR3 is TGTGCCAGCAGTCTCACTAGCGGGGAATCCTACGAGCAGTACTTC. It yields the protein CASSLTSGESYEQYF.

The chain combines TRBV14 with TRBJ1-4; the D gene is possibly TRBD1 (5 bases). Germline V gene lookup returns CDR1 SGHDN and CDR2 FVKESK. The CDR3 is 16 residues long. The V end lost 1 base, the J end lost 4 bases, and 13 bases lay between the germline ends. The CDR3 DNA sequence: TGTGCCAGCAGCCAAGTCACACAGGCCTTTAATGAAAAACTGTTTTTT. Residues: CASSQVTQAFNEKLFF.

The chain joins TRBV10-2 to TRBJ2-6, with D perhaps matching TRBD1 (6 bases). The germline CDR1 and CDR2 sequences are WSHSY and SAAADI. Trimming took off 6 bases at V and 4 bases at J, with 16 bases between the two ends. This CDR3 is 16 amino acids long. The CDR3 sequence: CASRVPTGTGANVLTF. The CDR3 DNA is TGCGCCAGCAGAGTGCCAACAGGGACCGGGGCCAACGTCCTGACTTTC.

The CDR3 DNA sequence: TGTGCCTGGAGTGACGGTAACTATGGCTACACCTTC. Translating it yields CAWSDGNYGYTF. The chain carries TRBV30 and TRBJ1-2; the D is unclear. The ends were cut back, 1 base at V and 1 base at J, with 4 bases in the middle. Germline CDR1 reads GTSNPN; CDR2 reads SVGIG (reference sequence). The CDR3 contains 12 residues.

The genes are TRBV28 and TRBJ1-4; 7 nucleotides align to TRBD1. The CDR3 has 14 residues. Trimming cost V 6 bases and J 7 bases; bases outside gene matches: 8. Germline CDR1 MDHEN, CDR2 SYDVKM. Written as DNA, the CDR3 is TGTGCCAGCAGCACCGGGACAGAGATTGAAAAACTGTTTTTT. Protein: CASSTGTEIEKLFF. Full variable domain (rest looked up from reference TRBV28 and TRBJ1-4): DVKVTQSSRYLVKRTGEKVFLECVQDMDHENMFWYRQDPGLGLRLIYFSYDVKMKEKGDIPEGYSVSREKKERFSLILESASTNQTSMYLCASSTGTEIEKLFFGSGTQLSVL.

In nucleotides, the CDR3 is TGTGCCAGCAGCCGTCCTGGGGGGCGCATCAATGAGCAGTTCTTC. Amino acids: CASSRPGGRINEQFF. The chain uses TRBV11-2 and TRBJ2-1; D could derive from TRBD1 or TRBD2 (6 bases each). This CDR3 contains 15 residues. Trimming shortened V by 5 bases and J by 6 bases, and 17 bases separated the two germline ends. CDR1 is SGHAT and CDR2 is FQNNGV in the germline V gene.

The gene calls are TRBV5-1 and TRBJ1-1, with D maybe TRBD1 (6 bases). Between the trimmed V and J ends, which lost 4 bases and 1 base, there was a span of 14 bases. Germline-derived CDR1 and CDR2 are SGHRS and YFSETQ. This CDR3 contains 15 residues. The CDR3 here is CASSRPQGPNTEAFF. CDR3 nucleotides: TGCGCCAGCAGCCGCCCACAGGGCCCGAACACTGAAGCTTTCTTT.

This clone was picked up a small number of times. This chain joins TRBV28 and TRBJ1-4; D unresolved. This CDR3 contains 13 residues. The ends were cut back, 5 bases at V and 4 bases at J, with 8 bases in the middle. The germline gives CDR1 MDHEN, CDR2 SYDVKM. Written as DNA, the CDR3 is TGTGCCAGCAGTCCGCCCGTTAATGAAAAACTGTTTTTT. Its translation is CASSPPVNEKLFF.

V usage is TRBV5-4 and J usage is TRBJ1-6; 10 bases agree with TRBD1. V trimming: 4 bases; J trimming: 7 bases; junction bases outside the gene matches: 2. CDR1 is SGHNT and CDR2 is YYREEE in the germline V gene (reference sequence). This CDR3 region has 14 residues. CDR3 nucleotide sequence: TGTGCCAGCAGCGGGACAGGGGACAATTCACCCCTCCACTTT. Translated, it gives CASSGTGDNSPLHF.

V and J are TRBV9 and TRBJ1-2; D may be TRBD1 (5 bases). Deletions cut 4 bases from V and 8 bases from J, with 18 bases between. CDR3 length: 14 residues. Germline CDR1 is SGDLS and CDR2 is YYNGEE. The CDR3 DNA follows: TGTGCCAGCAGCCCCGGACTGGCCGAGGGGGGCTACACCTTC. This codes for CASSPGLAEGGYTF.

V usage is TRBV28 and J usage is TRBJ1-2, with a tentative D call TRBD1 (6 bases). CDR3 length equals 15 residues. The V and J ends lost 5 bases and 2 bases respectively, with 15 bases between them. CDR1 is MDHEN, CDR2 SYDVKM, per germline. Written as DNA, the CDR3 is TGTGCCAGCAGTATTACACAGGGAGGAAACTATGGCTACACCTTC. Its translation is CASSITQGGNYGYTF.

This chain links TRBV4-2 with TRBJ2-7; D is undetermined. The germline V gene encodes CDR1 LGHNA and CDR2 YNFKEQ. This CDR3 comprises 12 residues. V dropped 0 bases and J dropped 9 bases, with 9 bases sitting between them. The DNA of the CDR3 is TGTGCCAGCAGCCAAGACCCCCGGACGCAGTACTTC. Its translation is CASSQDPRTQYF.

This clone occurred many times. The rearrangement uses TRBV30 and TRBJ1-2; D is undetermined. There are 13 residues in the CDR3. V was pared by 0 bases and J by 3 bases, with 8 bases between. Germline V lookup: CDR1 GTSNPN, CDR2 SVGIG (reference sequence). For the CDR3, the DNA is TGTGCCTGGAGTGTACGACCTCACTATGGCTACACCTTC. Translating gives CAWSVRPHYGYTF. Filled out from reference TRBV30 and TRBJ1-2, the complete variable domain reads SQTIHQWPATLVQPVGSPLSLECTVEGTSNPNLYWYRQAAGRGLQLLFYSVGIGQISSEVPQNLSASRPQDRQFILSSKKLLLSDSGFYLCAWSVRPHYGYTFGSGTRLTVV.

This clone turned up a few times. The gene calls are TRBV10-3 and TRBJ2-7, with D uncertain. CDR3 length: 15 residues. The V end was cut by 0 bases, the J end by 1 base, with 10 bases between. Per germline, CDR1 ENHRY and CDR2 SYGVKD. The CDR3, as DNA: TGTGCCATCAGTGAGTCGAATATAGGATCCTACGAGCAGTACTTC. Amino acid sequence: CAISESNIGSYEQYF.

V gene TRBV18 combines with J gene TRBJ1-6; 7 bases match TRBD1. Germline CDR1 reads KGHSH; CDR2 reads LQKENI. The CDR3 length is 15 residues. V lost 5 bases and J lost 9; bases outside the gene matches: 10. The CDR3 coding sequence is TGTGCCAGCTCAGGGCAGGGGGGGATTGGTTCACCCCTCCACTTT. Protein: CASSGQGGIGSPLHF.

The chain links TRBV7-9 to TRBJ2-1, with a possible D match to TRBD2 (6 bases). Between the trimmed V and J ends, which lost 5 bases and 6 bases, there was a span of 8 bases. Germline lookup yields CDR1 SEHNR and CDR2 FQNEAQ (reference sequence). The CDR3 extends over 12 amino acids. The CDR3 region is CASSRDFNEQFF. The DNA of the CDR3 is TGTGCCAGCAGCAGGGACTTCAATGAGCAGTTCTTC.

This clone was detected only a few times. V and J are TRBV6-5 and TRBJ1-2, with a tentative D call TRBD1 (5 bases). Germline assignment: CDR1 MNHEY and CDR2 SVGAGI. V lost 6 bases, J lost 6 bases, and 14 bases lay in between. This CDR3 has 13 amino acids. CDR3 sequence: CASRPGLGDGYTF. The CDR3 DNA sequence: TGTGCCAGCAGACCAGGGCTCGGAGATGGCTACACCTTC.

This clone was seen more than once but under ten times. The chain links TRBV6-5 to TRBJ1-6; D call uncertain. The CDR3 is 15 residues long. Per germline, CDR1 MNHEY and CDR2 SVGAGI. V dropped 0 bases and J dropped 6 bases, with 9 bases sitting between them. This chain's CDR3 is CASSYSSEGNSPLHF. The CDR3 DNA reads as TGTGCCAGCAGTTACTCTAGCGAGGGTAATTCACCCCTCCACTTT.